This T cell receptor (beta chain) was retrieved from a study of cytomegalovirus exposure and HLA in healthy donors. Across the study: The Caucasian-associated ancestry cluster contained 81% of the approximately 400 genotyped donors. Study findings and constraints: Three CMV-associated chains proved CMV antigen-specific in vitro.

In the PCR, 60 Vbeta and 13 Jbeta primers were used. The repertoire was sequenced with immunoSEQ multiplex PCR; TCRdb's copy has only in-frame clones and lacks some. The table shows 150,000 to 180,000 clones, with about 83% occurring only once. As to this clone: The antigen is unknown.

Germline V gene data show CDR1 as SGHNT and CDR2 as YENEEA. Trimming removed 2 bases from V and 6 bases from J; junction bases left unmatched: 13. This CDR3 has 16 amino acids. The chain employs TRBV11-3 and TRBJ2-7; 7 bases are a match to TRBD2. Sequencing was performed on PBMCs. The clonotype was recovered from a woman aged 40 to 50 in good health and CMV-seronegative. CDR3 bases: TGTGCCAGCAGCTTAAAATCGGCTAGCGGAAGGCCCGAGCAGTACTTC. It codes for CASSLKSASGRPEQYF.